The 27 T cell receptor beta chains below all came from one sample that was sequenced in a study of blood T cell repertoires in COVID-19. Libraries were prepared by immunoSEQ multiplex PCR; TCRdb keeps only in-frame clonotypes and omits some of them. This table has approximately 260,000 clones, about 93% appearing once. The sequenced sample was PBMCs or T cells enriched from blood (not recorded which). The receptors were sampled from a woman aged 18-29 years who had recovered from COVID-19.

The chain has TRBV7-2 and TRBJ1-2; D unresolved. CDR1 and CDR2 (germline): SGHTA, FQGNSA. This CDR3 comprises 13 residues. V was pared by 4 bases and J by 3 bases, with 9 bases between. The CDR3 region is CASSWERDYGYTF. The CDR3 nucleotides are TGTGCCAGCAGCTGGGAGCGGGACTATGGCTACACCTTC.

This chain joins TRBV19 and TRBJ2-1; 10 nucleotides align to TRBD2. The CDR3 spans 20 residues. The trim removed 4 bases at V and 0 bases at J, leaving 15 bases unmatched. Germline V gene data show CDR1 as LNHDA and CDR2 as SQIVND (reference sequence). The CDR3 coding sequence is TGTGCCAGTAGTAGGTCCCCCCCCTCTTCTAGCGGGAGCTCCTACAATGAGCAGTTCTTC. Amino acids: CASSRSPPSSSGSSYNEQFF.

A few counts support this clone. The V gene is TRBV5-5, the J gene TRBJ2-7; TRBD1 aligns across 10 bases. This CDR3 is built from 16 residues. CDR1 is SGHKS, CDR2 YYEKEE, per germline (reference sequence). V dropped 0 bases and J dropped 2; count of bases not matched to a gene: 5. The chain's CDR3 is CASSLAWTGGTYEQYF. The CDR3 coding sequence is TGTGCCAGCAGCTTGGCCTGGACAGGGGGAACCTACGAGCAGTACTTC.

This clone turned up a few times. This chain links TRBV5-1 with TRBJ1-6, with a possible D match to TRBD1 (6 bases). CDR1 and CDR2 from the germline V gene are SGHRS and YFSETQ. The V end was cut by 0 bases, the J end by 7 bases, with 14 bases between. CDR3 length: 16 residues. CDR3: CASSLVGQRYNSPLHF. DNA for the CDR3: TGCGCCAGCAGCTTGGTCGGACAGCGGTACAATTCACCCCTCCACTTT. The full variable domain, in which reference TRBV5-1 and TRBJ1-6 provide the parts outside the CDR3, is KAGVTQTPRYLIKTRGQQVTLSCSPISGHRSVSWYQQTPGQGLQFLFEYFSETQRNKGNFPGRFSGRQFSNSRSEMNVSTLELGDSALYLCASSLVGQRYNSPLHFGNGTRLTVT.

The chain joins TRBV7-3 to TRBJ2-6; D is unclear. The CDR3 has 14 residues. Germline CDR1 and CDR2: SGHTA and FQGTGA. The V gene lost 3 bases and the J gene lost 2 bases, with 5 bases spanning the gap. The CDR3 DNA is TGTGCCAGCAGCTTTAATCCTGGGGCCAACGTCCTGACTTTC. Translation: CASSFNPGANVLTF.

This clone was recorded only once. The V gene is TRBV18, the J gene TRBJ2-7, with 9 bases aligning to TRBD2. Germline trimming cut 4 bases from V and 4 bases from J; bases unmatched to any gene: 5. The CDR3 is 14 amino acids. Germline lookup yields CDR1 KGHSH and CDR2 LQKENI. CDR3 region: CASSQAGGRYEQYF. The CDR3 bases are TGTGCCAGCTCACAGGCGGGAGGGCGTTACGAGCAGTACTTC.

The rearrangement uses TRBV18 and TRBJ1-1; 7 bases align to TRBD1. This CDR3 has 15 residues. Germline V gene sequence: CDR1 KGHSH, CDR2 LQKENI. The J segment lost 2 bases and the V segment lost 5 bases, leaving 8 bases of the junction unmatched. As DNA, the CDR3 is TGTGCCAGCTCATCCCTGGGACAGCTCAACACTGAAGCTTTCTTT. This sequence encodes CASSSLGQLNTEAFF.

The chain has TRBV4-3 and TRBJ2-1; 15 nucleotides align to TRBD2. Germline V gives CDR1 LGHNA, CDR2 YSLEER. Trimming cost V 1 base and J 0 bases; bases outside gene matches: 7. The CDR3 sequence is 20 residues long. The CDR3 DNA reads TGCGCCAGCAGCCAAGTACCCGGGACTAGCGGGGGGCGCTCCTACAATGAGCAGTTCTTC. Translated: CASSQVPGTSGGRSYNEQFF.

The chain couples TRBV27 to TRBJ1-4; perhaps TRBD1 as D (6 bases). Trimming removed 6 bases from V and 0 bases from J, with 11 bases in between. The CDR3 is 15 amino acids. Germline V gene sequence: CDR1 MNHEY, CDR2 SMNVEV (reference sequence). The CDR3 nucleotides read TGTGCCAGCAGACGGAACAGGGCAACTAATGAAAAACTGTTTTTT. Its translation: CASRRNRATNEKLFF.

The genes are TRBV28 and TRBJ2-1; D is undetermined. The V end was cut by 5 bases, the J end by 0 bases, with 14 bases between. This CDR3 region has 16 residues. Germline V gene sequence: CDR1 MDHEN, CDR2 SYDVKM. The CDR3 bases are TGTGCCAGCAGTAGACTGTCTCTAAGCTCCTACAATGAGCAGTTCTTC. Translating it yields CASSRLSLSSYNEQFF.

The rearrangement links TRBV11-1 to TRBJ2-7, with 8 positions matching TRBD1. J was trimmed by 2 bases and V by 3 bases; bases with no gene match: 3. From germline, CDR1 is SGHAT and CDR2 FQDESV (reference sequence). This CDR3 spans 14 amino acids. The CDR3 spells CASSFQQGAYEQYF. CDR3 sequence (DNA): TGTGCCAGCAGCTTCCAACAGGGGGCCTACGAGCAGTACTTC.

This chain joins TRBV5-4 and TRBJ1-5; D is uncertain. The CDR3 is made up of 15 amino acids. V was clipped by 0 bases and J by 6 bases, with 13 bases between them. Germline loops: CDR1 SGHNT, CDR2 YYREEE (reference sequence). CDR3 residues: CASSLAGVPGQPQHF. The CDR3 DNA is TGTGCCAGCAGCTTGGCTGGTGTGCCGGGTCAGCCCCAGCATTTT. The variable domain in full, completed from reference TRBV5-4 and TRBJ1-5, reads ETGVTQSPTHLIKTRGQQVTLRCSSQSGHNTVSWYQQALGQGPQFIFQYYREEENGRGNFPPRFSGLQFPNYSSELNVNALELDDSALYLCASSLAGVPGQPQHFGDGTRLSIL.

This rearrangement joins TRBV30 to TRBJ1-2, with D hard to call. The germline CDR1 and CDR2 sequences are GTSNPN and SVGIG (reference sequence). The CDR3 covers 16 residues. V gave up 0 bases and J gave up 4 bases, with 18 bases separating them. For the CDR3, the DNA is TGTGCCTGGAGTGTACGTATTAGGGAGGTGTGCTATGGCTACACCTTC. It encodes CAWSVRIREVCYGYTF.

CDR3 sequence reads: CASSVPGEGYGYTF. The DNA for the CDR3 is TGTGCCAGTAGTGTGCCGGGGGAGGGCTATGGCTACACCTTC. The chain recombines TRBV19 with TRBJ1-2; D perhaps matches TRBD1 (5 bases). The CDR3 totals 14 residues. Deletions cut 5 bases from V and 4 bases from J, with 14 bases between. Germline V lookup: CDR1 LNHDA, CDR2 SQIVND (reference sequence).

The rearrangement uses TRBV24-1 and TRBJ1-4; D unclear. With 2 bases removed from V and 7 bases from J, the gap between germline ends came to 7 bases. Per germline, CDR1 KGHDR and CDR2 SFDVKD. This CDR3 has 13 residues. This CDR3 reads CATSDSRGEKLFF. The CDR3 region has the DNA TGTGCCACCAGTGATTCACGGGGTGAAAAACTGTTTTTT.

This sequence joins TRBV2 and TRBJ1-2, with unresolved D. The ends were cut back, 2 bases at V and 3 bases at J, with 7 bases in the middle. Germline CDR1 reads SNHLY; CDR2 reads FYNNEI. This CDR3 region has 13 residues. CDR3 region: CASSESQDYGYTF. CDR3 nucleotide sequence: TGTGCCAGCAGTGAATCCCAGGACTATGGCTACACCTTC.

V is TRBV4-1 and J is TRBJ2-1; D may be TRBD1 (6 bases). CDR1 and CDR2 (germline): MGHRA, YSYEKL. V shed 4 bases and J shed 7 bases, with 17 bases lying between them. The CDR3 runs 15 residues. CDR3 residues: CASSLRGGPWNEQFF. Here the CDR3 DNA reads TGCGCCAGCAGCCTCAGGGGTGGGCCGTGGAATGAGCAGTTCTTC.

The chain recombines TRBV9 with TRBJ1-3, with a possible D match to TRBD1 (6 bases). Germline V gives CDR1 SGDLS, CDR2 YYNGEE. There are 15 residues in the CDR3. The V and J ends lost 2 bases and 0 bases respectively, with 9 bases between them. This chain's CDR3 is CASSVGAYSGNTIYF. CDR3 nucleotide sequence: TGTGCCAGCAGCGTGGGGGCCTACTCTGGAAACACCATATATTTT.

This chain uses TRBV11-3 with TRBJ1-1, with D possibly TRBD1 on 5 matching bases. The CDR3 runs 14 residues. V shed 3 bases and J shed 5 bases, with 13 bases lying between them. CDR1 is SGHNT, CDR2 YENEEA, per germline. The CDR3: CASSFGGVETEAFF. The DNA of the CDR3 is TGTGCCAGCAGCTTCGGGGGGGTGGAGACTGAAGCTTTCTTT.

The DNA for the CDR3 is TGTGCCAGCAGCCAAGTAGGAGGGAACACTGAAGCTTTCTTT. Its translation is CASSQVGGNTEAFF. This chain links TRBV4-2 with TRBJ1-1; D is ambiguous. Trimming took 1 base from V and 1 from J, leaving 7 bases between them. CDR3 size: 14 residues. Germline assignment: CDR1 LGHNA and CDR2 YNFKEQ.

This sequence joins TRBV15 and TRBJ2-7; 8 nucleotides agree with TRBD2. CDR1 is LNHNV, CDR2 YYDKDF, per germline (reference sequence). This CDR3 is built from 18 residues. With V trimmed by 1 base and J by 1 base, 12 bases remained unmatched. The CDR3 DNA is TGTGCCACCAGCAGAGGTCGGCGGGAGGCCTCCCCGTCCTACGAGCAGTACTTC. Encoded protein: CATSRGRREASPSYEQYF.

This sequence joins TRBV7-9 and TRBJ2-1; 11 bases fit TRBD2. The CDR3 is 18 amino acids. V lost 5 bases, J lost 2 bases, and 11 bases stayed unmatched. The germline V gene has CDR1 SEHNR and CDR2 FQNEAQ (reference sequence). CDR3 nucleotide sequence: TGTGCCAGCAGCCCACGACTAGCGGGGAAGGGACCCTACAATGAGCAGTTCTTC. Encoded protein: CASSPRLAGKGPYNEQFF. The full variable domain, rest sourced from reference TRBV7-9 and TRBJ2-1, is DTGVSQNPRHKITKRGQNVTFRCDPISEHNRLYWYRQTLGQGPEFLTYFQNEAQLEKSRLLSDRFSAERPKGSFSTLEIQRTEQGDSAMYLCASSPRLAGKGPYNEQFFGPGTRLTVL.

The rearrangement joins TRBV7-8 to TRBJ1-2; possibly TRBD1 for D (5 bases). The germline gives CDR1 SGHVS, CDR2 FQNEAQ. The CDR3 covers 15 residues. The V end lost 4 bases, the J end lost 8 bases, and 20 bases lay between the germline ends. DNA of the CDR3: TGTGCCAGCAGCTCAGGGATAAAGGTGGGGAAAGGCTACACCTTC. It is translated as CASSSGIKVGKGYTF.

This chain links TRBV18 with TRBJ2-7, with TRBD1 identical over 8 bases. The germline gives CDR1 KGHSH, CDR2 LQKENI. This CDR3 spans 14 amino acids. The V and J ends lost 3 bases and 7 bases, in that order; junction bases with no gene match: 8. The CDR3 DNA follows: TGTGCCAGCTCACCTCCTTCGACAGGGGAGGAGCAGTACTTC. It encodes CASSPPSTGEEQYF.

V gene TRBV18 combines with J gene TRBJ1-2; 8 bases match TRBD1. CDR3 size: 12 residues. Per germline, CDR1 KGHSH and CDR2 LQKENI. With 6 bases clipped from V and 6 bases from J, the junction kept 3 bases outside the gene matches. CDR3 residues: CASSTTGDGYTF. CDR3 coding DNA: TGTGCCAGCTCTACGACAGGGGATGGCTACACCTTC.

The chain combines TRBV24-1 with TRBJ2-5; TRBD2 agrees at 9 bases. Germline V CDR1 and CDR2: KGHDR, SFDVKD. With V trimmed by 2 bases and J by 1 base, 7 bases remained unmatched. The CDR3 loop spans 17 amino acids. CDR3 sequence (DNA): TGTGCCACCAGTGATTCCCTAGCGGGGATGGGCCAAGAGACCCAGTACTTC. Translated: CATSDSLAGMGQETQYF.

This chain uses TRBV11-1 with TRBJ2-7, with 10 nucleotides matching TRBD1. The length of the CDR3 is 14 residues. Germline loops: CDR1 SGHAT, CDR2 FQDESV (reference sequence). V lost 5 bases, J lost 7 bases, and 8 bases stayed unmatched. CDR3 in DNA: TGTGCCAGCAGCCCCGGGACAGGGGCAGTGGAGCAGTACTTC. Protein sequence: CASSPGTGAVEQYF. The full variable domain, completed using reference TRBV11-1 and TRBJ2-7, is EAEVAQSPRYKITEKSQAVAFWCDPISGHATLYWYRQILGQGPELLVQFQDESVVDDSQLPKDRFSAERLKGVDSTLKIQPAELGDSAMYLCASSPGTGAVEQYFGPGTRLTVT.